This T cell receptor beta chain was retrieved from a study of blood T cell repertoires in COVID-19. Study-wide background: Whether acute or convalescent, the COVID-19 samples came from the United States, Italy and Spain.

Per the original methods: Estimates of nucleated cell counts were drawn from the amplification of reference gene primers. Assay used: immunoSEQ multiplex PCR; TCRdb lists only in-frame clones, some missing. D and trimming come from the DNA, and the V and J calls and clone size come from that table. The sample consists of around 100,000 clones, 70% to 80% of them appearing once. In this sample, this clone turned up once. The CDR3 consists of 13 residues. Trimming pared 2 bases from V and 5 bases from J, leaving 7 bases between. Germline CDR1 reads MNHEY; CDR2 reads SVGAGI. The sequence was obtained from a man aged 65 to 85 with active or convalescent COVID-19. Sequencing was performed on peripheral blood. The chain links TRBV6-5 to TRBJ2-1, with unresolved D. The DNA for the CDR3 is TGTGCCAGCAGTTACCCCCCTGACAATGAGCAGTTCTTC. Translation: CASSYPPDNEQFF.